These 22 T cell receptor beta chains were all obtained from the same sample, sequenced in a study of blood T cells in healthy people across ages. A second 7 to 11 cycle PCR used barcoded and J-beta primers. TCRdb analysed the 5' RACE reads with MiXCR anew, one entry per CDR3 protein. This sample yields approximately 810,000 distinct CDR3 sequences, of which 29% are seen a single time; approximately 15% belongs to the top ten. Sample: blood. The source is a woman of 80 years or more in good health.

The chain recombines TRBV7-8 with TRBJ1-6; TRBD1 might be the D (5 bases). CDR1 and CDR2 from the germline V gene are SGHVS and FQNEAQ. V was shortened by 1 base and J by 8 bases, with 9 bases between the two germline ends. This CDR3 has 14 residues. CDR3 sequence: CASSLEATDSPLHF. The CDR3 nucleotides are TGTGCCAGCAGCTTAGAGGCGACAGATTCACCCCTCCACTTT. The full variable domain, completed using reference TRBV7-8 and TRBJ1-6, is GAGVSQSPRYKVAKRGQDVALRCDPISGHVSLFWYQQALGQGPEFLTYFQNEAQLDKSGLPSDRFFAERPEGSVSTLKIQRTQQEDSAVYLCASSLEATDSPLHFGNGTRLTVT.

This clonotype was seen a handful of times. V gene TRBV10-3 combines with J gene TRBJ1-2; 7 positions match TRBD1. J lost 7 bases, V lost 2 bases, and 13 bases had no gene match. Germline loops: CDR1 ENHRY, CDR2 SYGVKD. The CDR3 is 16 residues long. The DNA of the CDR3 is TGTGCCATCAGTGAGCCCCAGGGGGGCAGTTACTGTGGCTACACCTTC. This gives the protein CAISEPQGGSYCGYTF.

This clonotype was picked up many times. The CDR3 DNA sequence: TGTGCCAGCAGTGAATTCTCGGGACAGGGGATATTCTCTGGGGCCAACGTCCTGACTTTC. This sequence encodes CASSEFSGQGIFSGANVLTF. This chain joins TRBV6-1 and TRBJ2-6; TRBD1 matches at 10 bases. Per germline, CDR1 MNHNS and CDR2 SASEGT. This CDR3 spans 20 amino acids. Germline trimming cut 2 bases from V and 0 bases from J; bases unmatched to any gene: 10.

CDR3 coding DNA: TGCGCCAGCAGCCTATGGACTAGCGGGAGTGTTGATGAGCAGTTCTTC. This gives the protein CASSLWTSGSVDEQFF. The chain combines TRBV5-1 with TRBJ2-1, with 13 bases aligning to TRBD2. This CDR3 has 16 residues. The trim removed 4 bases at V and 8 bases at J, leaving 9 bases unmatched. CDR1 is SGHRS, CDR2 YFSETQ, per germline. Together with reference TRBV5-1 and TRBJ2-1, the CDR3 gives the full variable domain: KAGVTQTPRYLIKTRGQQVTLSCSPISGHRSVSWYQQTPGQGLQFLFEYFSETQRNKGNFPGRFSGRQFSNSRSEMNVSTLELGDSALYLCASSLWTSGSVDEQFFGPGTRLTVL.

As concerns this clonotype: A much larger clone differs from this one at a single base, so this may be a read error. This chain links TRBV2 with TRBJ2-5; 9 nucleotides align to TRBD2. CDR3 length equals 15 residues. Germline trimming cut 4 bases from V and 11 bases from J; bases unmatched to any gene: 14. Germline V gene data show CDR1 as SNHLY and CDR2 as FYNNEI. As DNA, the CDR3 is TGTGCCAGCAGTGTGTCCCTAGCGGGGTGGAATGAGCAGTACTTC. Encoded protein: CASSVSLAGWNEQYF.

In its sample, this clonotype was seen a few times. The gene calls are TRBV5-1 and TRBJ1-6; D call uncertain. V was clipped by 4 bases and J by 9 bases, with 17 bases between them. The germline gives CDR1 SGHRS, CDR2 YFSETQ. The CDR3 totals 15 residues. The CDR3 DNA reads TGCGCCAGCAGCCCCGGGATTTCGAGCCCTTCACCCCTCCACTTT. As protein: CASSPGISSPSPLHF. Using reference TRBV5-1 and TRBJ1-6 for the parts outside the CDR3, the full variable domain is KAGVTQTPRYLIKTRGQQVTLSCSPISGHRSVSWYQQTPGQGLQFLFEYFSETQRNKGNFPGRFSGRQFSNSRSEMNVSTLELGDSALYLCASSPGISSPSPLHFGNGTRLTVT.

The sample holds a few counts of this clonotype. CDR3 sequence (DNA): TGCGCCAGCAGCTCCCTGACAGGGAGTAATGAAAAACTGTTTTTT. Translated, it gives CASSSLTGSNEKLFF. This chain uses TRBV5-1 with TRBJ1-4, with 7 nucleotides matching TRBD1. Germline loops: CDR1 SGHRS, CDR2 YFSETQ. V lost 3 bases, J lost 4 bases, and 6 bases stayed unmatched. This CDR3 has 15 amino acids.

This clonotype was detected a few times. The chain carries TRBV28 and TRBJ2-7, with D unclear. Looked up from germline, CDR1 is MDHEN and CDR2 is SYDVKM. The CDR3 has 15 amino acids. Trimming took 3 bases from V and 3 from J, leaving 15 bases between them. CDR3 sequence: CASSFDQTPYYEQYF. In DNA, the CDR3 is TGTGCCAGCAGTTTCGATCAAACCCCCTACTACGAGCAGTACTTC.

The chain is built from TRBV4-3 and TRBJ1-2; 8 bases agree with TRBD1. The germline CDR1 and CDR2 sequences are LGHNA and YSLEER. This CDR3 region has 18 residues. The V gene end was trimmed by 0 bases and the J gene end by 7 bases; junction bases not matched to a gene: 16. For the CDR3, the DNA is TGCGCCAGCAGCCAAGATTCCGGGAGGCCAGGGGGCAGGAGTGGCTACACCTTC. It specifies CASSQDSGRPGGRSGYTF.

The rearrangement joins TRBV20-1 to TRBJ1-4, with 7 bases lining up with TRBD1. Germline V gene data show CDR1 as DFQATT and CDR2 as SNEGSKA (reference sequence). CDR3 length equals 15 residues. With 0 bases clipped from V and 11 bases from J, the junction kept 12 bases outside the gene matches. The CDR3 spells CSARDLGTAPGKLFF. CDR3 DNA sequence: TGCAGTGCTAGAGATTTGGGGACAGCCCCTGGGAAACTGTTTTTT.

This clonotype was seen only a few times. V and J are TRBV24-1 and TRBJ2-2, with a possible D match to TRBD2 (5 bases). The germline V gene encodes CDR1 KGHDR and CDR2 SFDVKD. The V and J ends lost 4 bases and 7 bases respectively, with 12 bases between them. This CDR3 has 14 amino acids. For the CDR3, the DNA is TGTGCCACCAGTGACCCCCCGGGGTACGGGGAGCTGTTTTTT. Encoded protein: CATSDPPGYGELFF.

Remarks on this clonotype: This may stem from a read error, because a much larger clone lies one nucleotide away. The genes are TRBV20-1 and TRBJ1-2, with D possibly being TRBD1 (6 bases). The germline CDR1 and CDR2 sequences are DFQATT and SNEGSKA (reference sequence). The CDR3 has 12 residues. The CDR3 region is CRAVRGGYGYTF. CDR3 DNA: TGCAGGGCCGTCAGGGGCGGCTATGGCTACACCTTC.

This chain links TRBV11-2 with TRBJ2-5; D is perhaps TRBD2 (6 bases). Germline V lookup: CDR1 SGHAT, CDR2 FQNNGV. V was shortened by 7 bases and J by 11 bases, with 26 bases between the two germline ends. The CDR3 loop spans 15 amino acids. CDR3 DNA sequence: TGTGCCAGCATCCCCCAGGAGGGCTTGGGGAATGAGCAGTACTTC. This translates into CASIPQEGLGNEQYF.

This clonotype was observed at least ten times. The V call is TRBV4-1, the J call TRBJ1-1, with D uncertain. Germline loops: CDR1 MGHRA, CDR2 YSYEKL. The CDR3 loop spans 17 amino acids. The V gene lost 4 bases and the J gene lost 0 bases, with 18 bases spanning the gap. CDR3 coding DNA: TGCGCCAGCAGCCCCTCAGGCACCCGAAAGCTGAACACTGAAGCTTTCTTT. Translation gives CASSPSGTRKLNTEAFF.

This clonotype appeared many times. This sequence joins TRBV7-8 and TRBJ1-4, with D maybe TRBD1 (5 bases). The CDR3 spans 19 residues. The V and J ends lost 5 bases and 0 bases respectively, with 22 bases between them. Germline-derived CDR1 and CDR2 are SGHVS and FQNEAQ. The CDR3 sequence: CASSPDHDSSIATNEKLFF. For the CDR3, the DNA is TGTGCCAGCAGCCCAGACCACGACAGCAGCATTGCAACTAATGAAAAACTGTTTTTT.

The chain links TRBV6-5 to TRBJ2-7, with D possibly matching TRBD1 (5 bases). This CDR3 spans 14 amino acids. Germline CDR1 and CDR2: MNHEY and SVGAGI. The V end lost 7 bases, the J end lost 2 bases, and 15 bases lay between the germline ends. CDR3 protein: CASKKGEVTYEQYF. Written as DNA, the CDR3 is TGTGCCAGCAAGAAAGGGGAAGTGACCTACGAGCAGTACTTC.

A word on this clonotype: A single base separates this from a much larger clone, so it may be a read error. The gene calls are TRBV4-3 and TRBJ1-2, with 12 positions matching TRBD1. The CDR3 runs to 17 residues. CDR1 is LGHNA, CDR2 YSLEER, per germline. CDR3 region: CVSSPTGTGGPKIGYTF. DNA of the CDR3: TGCGTCAGCAGCCCGACCGGGACAGGGGGCCCGAAGATTGGCTACACCTTC.

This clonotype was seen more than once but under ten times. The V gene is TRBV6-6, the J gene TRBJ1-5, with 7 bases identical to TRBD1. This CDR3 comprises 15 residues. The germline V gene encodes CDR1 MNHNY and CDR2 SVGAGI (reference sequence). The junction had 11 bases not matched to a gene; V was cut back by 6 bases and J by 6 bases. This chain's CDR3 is CASSHRGGGVQPQHF. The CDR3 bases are TGTGCCAGCAGCCACAGGGGTGGGGGAGTTCAGCCCCAGCATTTT.

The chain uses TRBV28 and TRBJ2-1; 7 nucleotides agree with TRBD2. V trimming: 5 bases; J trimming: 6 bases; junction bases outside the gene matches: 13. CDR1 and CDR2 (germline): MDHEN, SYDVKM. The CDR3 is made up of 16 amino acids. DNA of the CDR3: TGTGCCAGCAGTGGGGGGGTCCGGGACGGCTCCAATGAGCAGTTCTTC. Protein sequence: CASSGGVRDGSNEQFF. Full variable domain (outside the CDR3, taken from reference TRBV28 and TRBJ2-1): DVKVTQSSRYLVKRTGEKVFLECVQDMDHENMFWYRQDPGLGLRLIYFSYDVKMKEKGDIPEGYSVSREKKERFSLILESASTNQTSMYLCASSGGVRDGSNEQFFGPGTRLTVL.

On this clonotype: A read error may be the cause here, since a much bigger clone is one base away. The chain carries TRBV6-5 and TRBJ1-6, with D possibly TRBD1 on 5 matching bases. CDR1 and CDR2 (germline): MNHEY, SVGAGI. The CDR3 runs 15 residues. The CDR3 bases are TGTGCCAGCAAGGTCGGGGGAAGAACTAATTCACCCCCCCACTTT. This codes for CASKVGGRTNSPPHF.

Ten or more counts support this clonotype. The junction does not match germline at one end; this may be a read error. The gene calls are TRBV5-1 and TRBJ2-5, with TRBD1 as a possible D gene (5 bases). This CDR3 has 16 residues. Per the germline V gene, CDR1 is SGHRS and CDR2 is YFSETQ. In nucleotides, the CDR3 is TGCGCCAGCAGCTCAGATCCCGGACAACCTCAAGGGACCCAGTACTTC. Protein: CASSSDPGQPQGTQYF.

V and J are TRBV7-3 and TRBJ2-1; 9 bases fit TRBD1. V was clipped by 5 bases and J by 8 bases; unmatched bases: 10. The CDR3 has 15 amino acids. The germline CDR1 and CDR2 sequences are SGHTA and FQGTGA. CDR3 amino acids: CASSLDRGPSDEQFF. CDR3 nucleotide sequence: TGTGCCAGCAGCCTGGACAGGGGCCCCTCGGATGAGCAGTTCTTC.